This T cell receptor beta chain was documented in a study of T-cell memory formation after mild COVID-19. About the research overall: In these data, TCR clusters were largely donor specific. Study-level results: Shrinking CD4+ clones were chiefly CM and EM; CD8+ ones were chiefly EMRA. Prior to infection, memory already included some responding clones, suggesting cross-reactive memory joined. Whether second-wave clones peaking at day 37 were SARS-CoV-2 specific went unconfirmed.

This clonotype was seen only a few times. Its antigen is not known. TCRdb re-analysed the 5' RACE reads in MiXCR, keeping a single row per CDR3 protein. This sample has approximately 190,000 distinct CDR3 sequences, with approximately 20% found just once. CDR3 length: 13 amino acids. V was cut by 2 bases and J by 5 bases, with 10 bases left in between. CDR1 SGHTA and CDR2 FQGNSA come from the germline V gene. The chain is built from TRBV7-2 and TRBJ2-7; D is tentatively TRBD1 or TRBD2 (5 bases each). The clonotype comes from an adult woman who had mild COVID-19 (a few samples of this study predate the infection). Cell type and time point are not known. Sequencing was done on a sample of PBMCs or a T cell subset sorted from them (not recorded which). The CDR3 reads CASSLSLGDEQYF. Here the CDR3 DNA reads TGTGCCAGCAGCTTAAGCTTGGGGGACGAGCAGTACTTC. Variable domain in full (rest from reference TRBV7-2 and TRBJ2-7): GAGVSQSPSNKVTEKGKDVELRCDPISGHTALYWYRQSLGQGLEFLIYFQGNSAPDKSGLPSDRFSAERTGGSVSTLTIQRTQQEDSAVYLCASSLSLGDEQYFGPGTRLTVT.